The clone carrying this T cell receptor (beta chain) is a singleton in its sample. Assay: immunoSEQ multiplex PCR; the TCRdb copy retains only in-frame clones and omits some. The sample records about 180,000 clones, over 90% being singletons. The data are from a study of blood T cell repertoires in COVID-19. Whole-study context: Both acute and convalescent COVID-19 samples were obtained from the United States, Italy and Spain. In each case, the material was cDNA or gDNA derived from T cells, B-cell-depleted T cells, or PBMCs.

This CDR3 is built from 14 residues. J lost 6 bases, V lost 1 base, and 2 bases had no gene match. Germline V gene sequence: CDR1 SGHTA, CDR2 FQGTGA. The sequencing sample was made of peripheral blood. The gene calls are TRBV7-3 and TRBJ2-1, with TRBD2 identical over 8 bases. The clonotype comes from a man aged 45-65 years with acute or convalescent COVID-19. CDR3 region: CASSLSSGANEQFF. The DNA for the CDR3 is TGTGCCAGCAGCTTAAGTAGCGGGGCCAATGAGCAGTTCTTC.